This TCR beta chain was sequenced in a study of T-cell reconstitution after alpha-beta-depleted transplantation in children. Findings of the study overall: For some patients, TCRbeta diversity was high at day 60 because of recipient T cells and thymic progenitors that survived.

Note on this clonotype: Its antigen is undetermined. The junction departs from germline at one end; a sequencing error may be responsible.

CDR1 and CDR2 from the germline V gene are SGHRS and YFSETQ. This CDR3 region has 16 residues. Preparation of the TCRbeta library was carried out with unique molecular identifiers. TCRdb reanalysed the PCR reads using MiXCR and keeps one entry per CDR3 protein. The sample lists 550,000 to 800,000 distinct CDR3 sequences, less than 15% occurring once. The sequences come from PBMCs, collected before TCRalphabeta/CD19-depleted stem cell transplant. This rearrangement joins TRBV5-1 to TRBJ2-3; D is uncertain. The sequence derives from a girl aged 2 to 9 with congenital amegakaryocytic thrombocytopenia, due to receive a stem cell transplant. The CDR3 sequence: CASSLVTALSTDTQYF. In nucleotides, the CDR3 is TGCGCCAGCAGCTTGGTTACAGCCTTAAGCACGGATACGCAGTATTTT.